Following are 19 T cell receptor beta chains from one sample sequenced in a study of T cells expressing NK-cell markers. TCRdb reanalyzed the 5' RACE reads and collapses them to one entry per CDR3 protein, without DNA. The sample includes 300,000 to 500,000 distinct CDR3 sequences. Sequenced input: blood T cells: a sorted CD56 or NKG2C T cell subset, CD4+ or CD8+ T cells, or bulk PBMC T cells (not recorded which). The receptors derive from a woman aged 50 to 60 in good health.

J is TRBJ1-1 and V is TRBV28; TCRdb outputs TRBD1, but without DNA this stays unchecked. CDR3 length: 15 amino acids. Germline V gives CDR1 MDHEN, CDR2 SYDVKM. This CDR3 is CASSNPGQGGNEAFF.

This chain uses TRBV29-1 with TRBJ2-3; TCRdb's D gene call, TRBD1, goes unchecked for lack of DNA. Germline values: CDR1 SQVTM, CDR2 ANQGSEA. The CDR3 runs to 15 residues. CDR3 amino acids: CSVPGTPMPGDTQYF.

The gene calls are TRBV11-2 and TRBJ2-3. CDR3 length: 14 residues. Germline CDR1 SGHAT, CDR2 FQNNGV. The CDR3 is CASSLGDSTDTQYF.

This rearrangement joins TRBV7-9 to TRBJ2-5; TCRdb lists TRBD2, though no DNA is available to test this call. The CDR3 runs 14 residues. Germline V lookup: CDR1 SEHNR, CDR2 FQNEAQ (reference sequence). CDR3 amino acids: CASSLGSGRETQYF.

The CDR3 spells CASTGVGANVLTF. This chain joins TRBV19 and TRBJ2-6; absent DNA, TCRdb's TRBD1 call cannot be checked. This CDR3 comprises 13 residues. The germline V gene encodes CDR1 LNHDA and CDR2 SQIVND (reference sequence).

The V gene is TRBV7-3, the J gene TRBJ1-1. Per the germline V gene, CDR1 is SGHTA and CDR2 is FQGTGA. The CDR3 is made up of 13 amino acids. The CDR3 region is CASASAGNTEAFF.

The V and J genes are TRBV4-1 and TRBJ2-2. This CDR3 is built from 15 residues. CDR1 is MGHRA, CDR2 YSYEKL, per germline. The CDR3 protein is CASSPMRTWTGELFF.

The chain joins TRBV12-3 or TRBV12-4 to TRBJ1-2; the TRBD1 assignment by TCRdb is unverifiable without DNA. The CDR3 spans 13 residues. The CDR3 sequence: CAIGPGQVYGYTF.

The J gene is TRBJ2-2, the V gene TRBV20-1; TCRdb indicates TRBD2, and absent DNA this call remains unverified. The CDR3 consists of 15 residues. The germline CDR1 and CDR2 sequences are DFQATT and SNEGSKA (reference sequence). CDR3 sequence reads: CSARDRLVNTGELFF.

The rearrangement links TRBV5-4 to TRBJ2-5; no DNA is available, so the TRBD1 call from TCRdb remains unchecked. The V gene's germline CDR1 is SGHNT and CDR2 YYREEE (reference sequence). There are 16 residues in the CDR3. The CDR3 sequence: CASSLTPSTGPETQYF.

The genes are TRBV20-1 and TRBJ2-5. CDR3 size: 12 residues. Germline-derived CDR1 and CDR2 are DFQATT and SNEGSKA (reference sequence). CDR3 protein: CSARGNGETQYF.

CDR3 sequence: CSVVEGTDEQFF. This chain uses TRBV29-1 with TRBJ2-1; lacking DNA, the TRBD2 call made by TCRdb goes unchecked. Germline V CDR1 and CDR2: SQVTM, ANQGSEA. The CDR3 consists of 12 residues.

The chain couples TRBV12-3 or TRBV12-4 to TRBJ2-3. The CDR3 covers 14 residues. CDR3: CASSLGKSTDTQYF.

V and J are TRBV24-1 and TRBJ2-6. Germline lookup yields CDR1 KGHDR and CDR2 SFDVKD. CDR3 length: 15 residues. This CDR3 reads CATSDSSAGANVLTF.

V is TRBV12-3 or TRBV12-4 and J is TRBJ1-5. The CDR3 covers 15 residues. The CDR3 here is CASTKDGMSNQPQHF.

The chain carries TRBV20-1 and TRBJ2-3. CDR1 and CDR2 (germline): DFQATT, SNEGSKA (reference sequence). The CDR3 has 13 amino acids. CDR3 region: CSARLPSTDTQYF.

The CDR3 here is CASSIGRPDSNTQYF. The chain couples TRBV19 to TRBJ2-3; TCRdb calls TRBD1, which cannot be checked without DNA. In germline, CDR1 is LNHDA, CDR2 SQIVND (reference sequence). The CDR3 is 15 amino acids.

The genes are TRBV28 and TRBJ2-5; TCRdb names TRBD1, which stays unverified in the absence of DNA. This CDR3 is built from 14 residues. Looked up from germline, CDR1 is MDHEN and CDR2 is SYDVKM. The CDR3 sequence: CASSPPGLIETQYF.

This sequence joins TRBV29-1 and TRBJ1-1; TCRdb indicates TRBD1, and absent DNA this call remains unverified. The CDR3 runs to 14 residues. Germline CDR1 SQVTM, CDR2 ANQGSEA. CDR3: CSVSPPPGPVRAFF. The full variable domain, with the rest looked up from reference TRBV29-1 and TRBJ1-1, is SAVISQKPSRDICQRGTSLTIQCQVDSQVTMMFWYRQQPGQSLTLIATANQGSEATYESGFVIDKFPISRPNLTFSTLTVSNMSPEDSSIYLCSVSPPPGPVRAFFGQGTRLTVV.